Listed below are T cell receptor beta chains from one sample, sequenced in a study of T cell repertoires and leukemia-associated antigens. These receptors' targets are unknown. TCRdb called the 5' RACE reads again in MiXCR, with one record for every CDR3 protein. The sample holds over 9,000 distinct CDR3 sequences, roughly 43% seen once. Sequences were obtained from CD3+ T cells sorted from blood and cultured. All receptors come from a female donor in good health. Both conserved end residues are trimmed from each CDR3. Fields, in order: clone size, V gene, CDR3 length, J gene, CDR3 protein. Size values are once, few and many counts, or a class for expanded clones, and some rows have none.

size: many
V: TRBV2
length: 11
J: TRBJ1-5
CDR3: ASTPTVNQPQH

size: many
V: TRBV10-2
length: 11
J: TRBJ2-3
CDR3: ASRIYRADTQY

size: medium-sized
V: TRBV25-1
length: 9
J: TRBJ1-2
CDR3: ASSERGGYT

size: few
V: TRBV4-1
length: 13
J: TRBJ2-5
CDR3: ASSQVVAGTETQY

size: many
V: TRBV10-2
length: 16
J: TRBJ1-3
CDR3: ASSEKRGTYSSGNTIY

size: .
V: TRBV7-2
length: 11
J: TRBJ2-5
CDR3: ASSSRVQETQY

size: few
V: TRBV2
length: 12
J: TRBJ1-1
CDR3: ASSVKEGNTEAF

size: .
V: TRBV5-4
length: 13
J: TRBJ2-5
CDR3: ASSLTGTLRETQY

size: .
V: TRBV4-1
length: 13
J: TRBJ2-7
CDR3: ASSHPGGWSYEQY

size: .
V: TRBV7-2
length: 11
J: TRBJ1-2
CDR3: ASSLRVSYGYT

size: hyperexpanded
V: TRBV28
length: 15
J: TRBJ2-2
CDR3: ASSSKQGTRNTGELF

size: many
V: TRBV7-2
length: 13
J: TRBJ2-1
CDR3: ASSSQYNSYNEQF

size: .
V: TRBV23-1
length: 14
J: TRBJ1-1
CDR3: ASSHPHGDGNTGAF

size: few
V: TRBV29-1
length: 11
J: TRBJ2-5
CDR3: SCGRGLGETQY

size: medium-sized
V: TRBV29-1
length: 11
J: TRBJ2-7
CDR3: SVGGLNSYEQY

size: many
V: TRBV5-1
length: 12
J: TRBJ1-1
CDR3: ASSSNTLNTEAF

size: many
V: TRBV20-1
length: 10
J: TRBJ1-2
CDR3: SAGRGDYGYT

size: few
V: TRBV7-2
length: 11
J: TRBJ2-5
CDR3: ASSLAHTQAQY

size: many
V: TRBV29-1
length: 13
J: TRBJ2-2
CDR3: SVEVRGRARGELF

size: .
V: TRBV6-4
length: 14
J: TRBJ2-1
CDR3: VSSPFVRPGGNEQF

size: .
V: TRBV21-1
length: 11
J: TRBJ1-1
CDR3: ASSGTSSPVAF

size: medium-sized
V: TRBV7-2
length: 14
J: TRBJ2-1
CDR3: ASRRNSGTGVTEQF

size: .
V: TRBV20-1
length: 11
J: TRBJ2-5
CDR3: SASSGGKETQC

size: .
V: TRBV28
length: 11
J: TRBJ2-4
CDR3: ASSSGVYNEQY

size: many
V: TRBV5-1
length: 9
J: TRBJ2-1
CDR3: ASMRESEQF

size: medium-sized
V: TRBV9
length: 13
J: TRBJ2-1
CDR3: ASSSSGLADDEQF

size: many
V: TRBV4-1
length: 14
J: TRBJ2-5
CDR3: ASSHPPGGLQETQY

size: few
V: TRBV3-1
length: 13
J: TRBJ2-7
CDR3: ASGRGQDLSYEQY

size: few
V: TRBV7-2
length: 13
J: TRBJ2-7
CDR3: ASSLVGYGYYEQY

size: medium-sized
V: TRBV7-2
length: 14
J: TRBJ2-3
CDR3: ASSLSTSGRTDTQY

size: many
V: TRBV21-1
length: 11
J: TRBJ1-1
CDR3: ASDPGGGTEAF

size: .
V: TRBV20-1
length: 10
J: TRBJ2-7
CDR3: SADRVFGEQY

size: medium-sized
V: TRBV20-1
length: 12
J: TRBJ1-1
CDR3: SASGRTEDTEAF

size: .
V: TRBV18
length: 15
J: TRBJ2-1
CDR3: ASPQTSGNIGYNEQF

size: few
V: TRBV29-1
length: 11
J: TRBJ2-1
CDR3: SVEWREGNEQF

size: once
V: TRBV25-1
length: 11
J: TRBJ1-1
CDR3: ASSLGFNTEAL

size: many
V: TRBV4-2
length: 9
J: TRBJ2-1
CDR3: ASSLADEQF

size: .
V: TRBV20-1
length: 10
J: TRBJ2-3
CDR3: SAREGMGTQY

size: .
V: TRBV3-1
length: 13
J: TRBJ2-1
CDR3: ASSQGQDSYNEQF

size: .
V: TRBV12-3/TRBV12-4
length: 10
J: TRBJ2-7
CDR3: ASSQGTYEQY